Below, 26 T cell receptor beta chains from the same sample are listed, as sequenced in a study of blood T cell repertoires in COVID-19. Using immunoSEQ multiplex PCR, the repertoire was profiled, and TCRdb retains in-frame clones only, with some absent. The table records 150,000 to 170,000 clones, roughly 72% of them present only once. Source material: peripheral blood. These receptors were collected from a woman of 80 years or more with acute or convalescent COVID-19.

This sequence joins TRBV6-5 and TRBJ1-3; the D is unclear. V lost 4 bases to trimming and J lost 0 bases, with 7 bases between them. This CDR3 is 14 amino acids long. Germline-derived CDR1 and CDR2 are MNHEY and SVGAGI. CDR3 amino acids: CASSLQSSGNTIYF. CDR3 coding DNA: TGTGCCAGCAGTTTACAGAGCTCTGGAAACACCATATATTTT.

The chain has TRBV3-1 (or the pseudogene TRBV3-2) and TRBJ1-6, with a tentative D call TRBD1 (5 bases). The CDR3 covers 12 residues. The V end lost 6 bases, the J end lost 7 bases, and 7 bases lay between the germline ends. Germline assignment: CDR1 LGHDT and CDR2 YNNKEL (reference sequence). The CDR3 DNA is TGTGCCAGCAGGACAGTAAATTCACCCCTCCACTTT. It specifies CASRTVNSPLHF.

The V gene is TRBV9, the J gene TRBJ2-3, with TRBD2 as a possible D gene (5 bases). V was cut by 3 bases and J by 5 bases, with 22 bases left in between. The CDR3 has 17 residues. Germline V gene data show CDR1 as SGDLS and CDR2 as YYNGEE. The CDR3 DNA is TGTGCCAGCAGCGGAAATACGCGGGTGAATGAGGGAGATACGCAGTATTTT. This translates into CASSGNTRVNEGDTQYF.

In DNA form, the CDR3 reads TGTGCCAGCAGCTCAACGACTAGCGGGAGGTCCCACGAGCAGTACTTC. It codes for CASSSTTSGRSHEQYF. The chain joins TRBV7-9 to TRBJ2-7, with 13 bases matching TRBD2. The CDR3 is 16 amino acids. Germline CDR1 SEHNR, CDR2 FQNEAQ (reference sequence). J was trimmed by 5 bases and V by 4 bases; bases with no gene match: 8.

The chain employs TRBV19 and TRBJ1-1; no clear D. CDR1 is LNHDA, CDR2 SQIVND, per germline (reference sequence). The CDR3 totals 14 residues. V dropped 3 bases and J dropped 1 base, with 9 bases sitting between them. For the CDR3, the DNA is TGTGCCAGTAGTATTAACGGAGGGAACACTGAAGCTTTCTTT. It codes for CASSINGGNTEAFF.

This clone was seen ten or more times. CDR3 sequence reads: CASSLGGASNEKLFF. The CDR3 region has the DNA TGTGCCAGCAGCTTAGGCGGGGCGTCGAATGAAAAACTGTTTTTT. The rearrangement uses TRBV7-9 and TRBJ1-4; D might be TRBD1 (5 bases). Trimming took off 1 base at V and 5 bases at J, with 11 bases between the two ends. The CDR3 totals 15 residues. Germline V gene data show CDR1 as SEHNR and CDR2 as FQNEAQ (reference sequence).

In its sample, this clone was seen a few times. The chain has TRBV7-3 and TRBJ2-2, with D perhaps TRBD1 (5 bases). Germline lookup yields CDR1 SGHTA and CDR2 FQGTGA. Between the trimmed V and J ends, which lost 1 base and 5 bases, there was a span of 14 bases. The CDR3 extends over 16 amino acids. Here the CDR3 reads CASSLNGDSSTGELFF. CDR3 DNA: TGTGCCAGCAGCTTAAATGGCGACAGTTCTACCGGGGAGCTGTTTTTT.

CDR3 DNA: TGTGCCAGCAGTTCTGGGACAGTCGAAAAACTGTTTTTT. Translated, it gives CASSSGTVEKLFF. The chain joins TRBV6-6 to TRBJ1-4, with TRBD1 matching 7 bases. The CDR3 extends over 13 amino acids. V lost 4 bases and J lost 8; bases outside the gene matches: 4. Germline V gives CDR1 MNHNY, CDR2 SVGAGI (reference sequence).

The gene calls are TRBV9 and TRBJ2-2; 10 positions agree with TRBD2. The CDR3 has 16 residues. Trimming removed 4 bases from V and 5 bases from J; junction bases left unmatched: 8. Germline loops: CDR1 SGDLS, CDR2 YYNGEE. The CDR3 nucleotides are TGTGCCAGCAGCCCCTGGACTAGCGGAAATACCGGGGAGCTGTTTTTT. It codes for CASSPWTSGNTGELFF.

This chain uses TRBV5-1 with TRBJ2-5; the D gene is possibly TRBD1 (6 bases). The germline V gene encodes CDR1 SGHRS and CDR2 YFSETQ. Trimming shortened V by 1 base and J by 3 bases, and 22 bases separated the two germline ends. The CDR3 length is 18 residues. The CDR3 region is CASSLNSRQARPEETQYF. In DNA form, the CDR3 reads TGCGCCAGCAGCTTGAACAGCCGACAGGCCAGGCCAGAAGAGACCCAGTACTTC.

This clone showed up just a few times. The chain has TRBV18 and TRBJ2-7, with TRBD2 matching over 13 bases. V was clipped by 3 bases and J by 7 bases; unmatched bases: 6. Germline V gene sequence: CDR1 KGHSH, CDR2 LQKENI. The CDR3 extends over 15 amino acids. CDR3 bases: TGTGCCAGCTCACCTCCCGGACTAGCGGGGGAAGAGCAGTACTTC. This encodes CASSPPGLAGEEQYF.

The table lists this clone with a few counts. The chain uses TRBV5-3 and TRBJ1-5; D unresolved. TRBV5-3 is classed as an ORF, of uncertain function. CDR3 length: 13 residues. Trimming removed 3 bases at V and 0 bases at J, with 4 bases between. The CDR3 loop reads CARSSYSNQPQHF. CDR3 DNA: TGTGCCAGAAGCTCTTATAGCAATCAGCCCCAGCATTTT.

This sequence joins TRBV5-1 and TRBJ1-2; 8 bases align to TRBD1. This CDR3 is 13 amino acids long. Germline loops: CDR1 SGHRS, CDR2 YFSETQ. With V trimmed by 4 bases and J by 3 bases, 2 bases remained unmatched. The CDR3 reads CASSPGGDYGYTF. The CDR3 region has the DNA TGCGCCAGCAGCCCAGGGGGCGACTATGGCTACACCTTC.

CDR3 DNA sequence: TGTGCCAGCGCACGTGCGGGCCAAGAGACCCAGTACTTC. This encodes CASARAGQETQYF. The chain is built from TRBV27 and TRBJ2-5, with TRBD2 as a possible D gene (5 bases). Trimming took off 8 bases at V and 1 base at J, with 11 bases between the two ends. The germline V gene encodes CDR1 MNHEY and CDR2 SMNVEV (reference sequence). The CDR3 length is 13 residues.

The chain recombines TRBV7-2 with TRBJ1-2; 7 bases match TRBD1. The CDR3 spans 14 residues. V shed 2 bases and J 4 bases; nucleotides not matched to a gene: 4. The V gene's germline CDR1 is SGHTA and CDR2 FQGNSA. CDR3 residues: CASSLTRDSYGYTF. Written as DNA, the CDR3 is TGTGCCAGCAGCTTAACTCGGGACAGCTATGGCTACACCTTC. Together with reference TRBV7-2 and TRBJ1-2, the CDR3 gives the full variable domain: GAGVSQSPSNKVTEKGKDVELRCDPISGHTALYWYRQSLGQGLEFLIYFQGNSAPDKSGLPSDRFSAERTGGSVSTLTIQRTQQEDSAVYLCASSLTRDSYGYTFGSGTRLTVV.

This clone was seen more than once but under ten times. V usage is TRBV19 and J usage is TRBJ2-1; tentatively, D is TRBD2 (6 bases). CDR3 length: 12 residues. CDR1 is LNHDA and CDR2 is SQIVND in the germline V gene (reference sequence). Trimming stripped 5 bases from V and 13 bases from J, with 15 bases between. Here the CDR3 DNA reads TGTGCCAGTAGTGGGTGGAGGGGCCAACAGTTCTTC. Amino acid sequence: CASSGWRGQQFF.

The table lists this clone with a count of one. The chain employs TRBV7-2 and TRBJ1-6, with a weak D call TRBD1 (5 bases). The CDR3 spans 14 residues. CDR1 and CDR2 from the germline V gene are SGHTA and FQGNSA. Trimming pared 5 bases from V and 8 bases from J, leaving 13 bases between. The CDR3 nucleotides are TGTGCCAGCAGCCGTAGGGGCTTGGATTCACCCCTCCACTTT. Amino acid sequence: CASSRRGLDSPLHF.

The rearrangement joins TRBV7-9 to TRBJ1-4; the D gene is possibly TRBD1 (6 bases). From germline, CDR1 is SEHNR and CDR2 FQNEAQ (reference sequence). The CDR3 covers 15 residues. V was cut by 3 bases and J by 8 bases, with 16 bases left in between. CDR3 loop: CASSFSGQKGEKLFF. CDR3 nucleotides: TGTGCCAGCAGCTTTTCCGGACAGAAAGGGGAAAAACTGTTTTTT.

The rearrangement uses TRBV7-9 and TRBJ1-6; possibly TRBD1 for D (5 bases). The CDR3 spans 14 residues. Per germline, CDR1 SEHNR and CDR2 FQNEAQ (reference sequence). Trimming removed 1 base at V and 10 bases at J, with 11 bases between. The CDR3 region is CASSLEQVTSPLHF. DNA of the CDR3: TGTGCCAGCAGCTTAGAACAGGTTACCTCACCCCTCCACTTT.

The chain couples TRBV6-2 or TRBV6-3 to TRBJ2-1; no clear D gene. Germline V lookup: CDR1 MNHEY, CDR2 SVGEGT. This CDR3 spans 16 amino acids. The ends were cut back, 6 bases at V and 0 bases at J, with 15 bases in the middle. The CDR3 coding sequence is TGTGCCAGCAGCCCTACACTACACGGCTCCTACAATGAGCAGTTCTTC. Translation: CASSPTLHGSYNEQFF.

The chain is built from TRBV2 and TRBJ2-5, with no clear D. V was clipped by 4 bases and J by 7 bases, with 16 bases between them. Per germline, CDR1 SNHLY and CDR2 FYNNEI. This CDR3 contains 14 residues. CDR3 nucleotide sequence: TGTGCCAGCAGTGGCGGCAGCCAAGATGGGACCCAGTACTTC. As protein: CASSGGSQDGTQYF.

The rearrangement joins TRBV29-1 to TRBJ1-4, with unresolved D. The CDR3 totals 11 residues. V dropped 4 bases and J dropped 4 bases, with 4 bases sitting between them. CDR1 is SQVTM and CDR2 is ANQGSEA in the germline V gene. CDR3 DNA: TGCAGCGTTGCAATTAATGAAAAACTGTTTTTT. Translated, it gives CSVAINEKLFF.

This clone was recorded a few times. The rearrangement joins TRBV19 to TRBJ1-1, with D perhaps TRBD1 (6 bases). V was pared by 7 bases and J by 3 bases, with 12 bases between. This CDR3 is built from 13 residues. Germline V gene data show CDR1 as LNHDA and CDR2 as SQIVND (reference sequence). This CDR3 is CASKDSLDTEAFF. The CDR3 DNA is TGTGCCAGTAAGGACAGCTTAGACACTGAAGCTTTCTTT.

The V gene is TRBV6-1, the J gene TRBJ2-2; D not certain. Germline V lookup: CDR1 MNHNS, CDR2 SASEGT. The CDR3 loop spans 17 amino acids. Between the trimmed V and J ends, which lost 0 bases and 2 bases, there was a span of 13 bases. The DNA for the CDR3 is TGTGCCAGCAGTGAAGCTGGATGGAGAATTAACACCGGGGAGCTGTTTTTT. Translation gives CASSEAGWRINTGELFF.

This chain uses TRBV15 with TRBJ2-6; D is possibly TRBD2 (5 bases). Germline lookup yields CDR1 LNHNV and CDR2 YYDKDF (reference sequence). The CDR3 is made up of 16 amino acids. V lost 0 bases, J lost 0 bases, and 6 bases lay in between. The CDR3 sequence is CATSRDRGSGANVLTF. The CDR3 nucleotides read TGTGCCACCAGCAGAGATCGGGGCTCTGGGGCCAACGTCCTGACTTTC.

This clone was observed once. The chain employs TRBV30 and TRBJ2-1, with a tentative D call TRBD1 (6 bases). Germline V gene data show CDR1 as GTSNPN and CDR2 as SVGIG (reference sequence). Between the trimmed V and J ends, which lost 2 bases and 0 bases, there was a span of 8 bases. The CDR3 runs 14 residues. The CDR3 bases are TGTGCCTGGAGTAGGACAGACTCCTACAATGAGCAGTTCTTC. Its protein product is CAWSRTDSYNEQFF.